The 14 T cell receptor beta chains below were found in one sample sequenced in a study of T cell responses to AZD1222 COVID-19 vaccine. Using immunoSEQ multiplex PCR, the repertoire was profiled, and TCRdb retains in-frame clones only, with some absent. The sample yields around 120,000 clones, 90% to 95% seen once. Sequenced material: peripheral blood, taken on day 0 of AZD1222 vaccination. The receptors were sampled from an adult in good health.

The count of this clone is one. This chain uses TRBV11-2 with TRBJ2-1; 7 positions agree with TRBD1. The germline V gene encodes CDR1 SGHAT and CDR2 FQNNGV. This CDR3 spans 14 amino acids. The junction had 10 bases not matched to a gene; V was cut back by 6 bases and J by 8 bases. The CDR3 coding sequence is TGTGCCAGCAGGCAAACAGGGGCCGAGGATGAGCAGTTCTTC. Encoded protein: CASRQTGAEDEQFF.

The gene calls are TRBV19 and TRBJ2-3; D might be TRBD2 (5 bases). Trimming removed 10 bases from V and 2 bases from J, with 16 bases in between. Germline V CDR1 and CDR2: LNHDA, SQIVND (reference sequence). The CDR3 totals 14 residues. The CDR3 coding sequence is TGTGCCACCCGAGGGTCGGGGTTCACAGATACGCAGTATTTT. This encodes CATRGSGFTDTQYF. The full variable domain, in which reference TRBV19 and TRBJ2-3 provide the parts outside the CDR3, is DGGITQSPKYLFRKEGQNVTLSCEQNLNHDAMYWYRQDPGQGLRLIYYSQIVNDFQKGDIAEGYSVSREKKESFPLTVTSAQKNPTAFYLCATRGSGFTDTQYFGPGTRLTVL.

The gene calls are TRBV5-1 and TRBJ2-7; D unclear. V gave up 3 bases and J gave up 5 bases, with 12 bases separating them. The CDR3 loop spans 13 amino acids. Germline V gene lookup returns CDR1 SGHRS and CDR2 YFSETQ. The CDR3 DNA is TGCGCCAGCAGCTATTCAGGTCCCGACGAGCAGTACTTC. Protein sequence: CASSYSGPDEQYF.

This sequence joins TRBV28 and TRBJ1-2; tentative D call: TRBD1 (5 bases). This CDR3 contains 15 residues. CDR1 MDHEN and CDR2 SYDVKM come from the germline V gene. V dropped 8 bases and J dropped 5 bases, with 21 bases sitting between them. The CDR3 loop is CASGNTMSGGYGYTF. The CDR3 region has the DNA TGTGCCAGCGGAAATACGATGTCGGGGGGTTATGGCTACACCTTC.

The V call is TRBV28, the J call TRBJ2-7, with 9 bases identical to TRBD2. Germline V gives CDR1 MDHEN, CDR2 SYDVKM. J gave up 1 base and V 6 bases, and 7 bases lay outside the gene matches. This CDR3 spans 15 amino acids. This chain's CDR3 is CASRRRLADSYEQYF. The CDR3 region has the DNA TGTGCCAGCAGGCGACGACTAGCGGATTCCTACGAGCAGTACTTC. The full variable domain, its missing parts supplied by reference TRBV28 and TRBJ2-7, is DVKVTQSSRYLVKRTGEKVFLECVQDMDHENMFWYRQDPGLGLRLIYFSYDVKMKEKGDIPEGYSVSREKKERFSLILESASTNQTSMYLCASRRRLADSYEQYFGPGTRLTVT.

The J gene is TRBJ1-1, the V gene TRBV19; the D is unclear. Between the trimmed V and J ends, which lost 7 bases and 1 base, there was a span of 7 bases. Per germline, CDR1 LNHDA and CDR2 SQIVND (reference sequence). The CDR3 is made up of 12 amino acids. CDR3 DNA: TGTGCCAGTACTAAGGGGAACACTGAAGCTTTCTTT. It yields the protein CASTKGNTEAFF.

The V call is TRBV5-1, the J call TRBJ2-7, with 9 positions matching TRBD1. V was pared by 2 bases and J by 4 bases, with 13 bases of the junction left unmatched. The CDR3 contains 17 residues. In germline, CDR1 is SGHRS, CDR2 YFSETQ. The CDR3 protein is CASSFLPGTGLNYEQYF. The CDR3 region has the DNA TGCGCCAGCAGCTTTCTGCCGGGGACAGGGCTAAATTACGAGCAGTACTTC. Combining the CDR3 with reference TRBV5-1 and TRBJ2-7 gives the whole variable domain KAGVTQTPRYLIKTRGQQVTLSCSPISGHRSVSWYQQTPGQGLQFLFEYFSETQRNKGNFPGRFSGRQFSNSRSEMNVSTLELGDSALYLCASSFLPGTGLNYEQYFGPGTRLTVT.

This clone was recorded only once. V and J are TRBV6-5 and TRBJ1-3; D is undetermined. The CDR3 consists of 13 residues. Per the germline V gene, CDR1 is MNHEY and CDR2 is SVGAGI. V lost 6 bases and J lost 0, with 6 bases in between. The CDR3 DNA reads TGTGCCAGCAGCCTAGTCTCTGGAAACACCATATATTTT. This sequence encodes CASSLVSGNTIYF.

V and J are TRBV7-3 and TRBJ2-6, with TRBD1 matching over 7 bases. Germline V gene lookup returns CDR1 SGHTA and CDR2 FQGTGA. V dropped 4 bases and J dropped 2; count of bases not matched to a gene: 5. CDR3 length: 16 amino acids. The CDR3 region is CASSSRTGTGANVLTF. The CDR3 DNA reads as TGTGCCAGCAGCTCCAGGACAGGAACTGGGGCCAACGTCCTGACTTTC.

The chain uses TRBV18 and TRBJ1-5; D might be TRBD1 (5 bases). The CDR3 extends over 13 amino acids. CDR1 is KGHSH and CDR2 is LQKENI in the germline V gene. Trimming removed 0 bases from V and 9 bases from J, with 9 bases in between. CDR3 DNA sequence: TGTGCCAGCTCACCACCGGGGACGGCGCCCCAGCATTTT. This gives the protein CASSPPGTAPQHF.

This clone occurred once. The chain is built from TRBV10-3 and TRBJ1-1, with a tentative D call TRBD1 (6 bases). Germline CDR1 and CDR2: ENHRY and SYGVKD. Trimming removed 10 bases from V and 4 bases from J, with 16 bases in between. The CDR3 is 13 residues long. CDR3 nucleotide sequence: TGTGCCACCAAGGAGGCAGGGGTCACTGAAGCTTTCTTT. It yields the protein CATKEAGVTEAFF.

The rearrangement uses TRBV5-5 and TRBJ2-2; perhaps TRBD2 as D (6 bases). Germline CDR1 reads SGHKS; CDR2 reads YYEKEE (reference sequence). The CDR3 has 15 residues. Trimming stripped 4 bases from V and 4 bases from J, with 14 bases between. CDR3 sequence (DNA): TGTGCCAGCAGCGGGACTTCTACTTCCACCGGGGAGCTGTTTTTT. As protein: CASSGTSTSTGELFF. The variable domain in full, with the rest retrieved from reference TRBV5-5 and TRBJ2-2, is DAGVTQSPTHLIKTRGQQVTLRCSPISGHKSVSWYQQVLGQGPQFIFQYYEKEERGRGNFPDRFSARQFPNYSSELNVNALLLGDSALYLCASSGTSTSTGELFFGEGSRLTVL.

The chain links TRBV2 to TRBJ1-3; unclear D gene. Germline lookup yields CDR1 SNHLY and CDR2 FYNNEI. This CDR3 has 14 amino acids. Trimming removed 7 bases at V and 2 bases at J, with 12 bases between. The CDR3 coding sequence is TGTGCCAGCACCGTGGACGCCCCTGGAAACACCATATATTTT. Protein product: CASTVDAPGNTIYF.

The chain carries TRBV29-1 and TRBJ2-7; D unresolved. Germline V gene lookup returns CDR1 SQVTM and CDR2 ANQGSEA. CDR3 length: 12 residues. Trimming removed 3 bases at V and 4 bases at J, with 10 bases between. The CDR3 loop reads CSVEARKYEQYF. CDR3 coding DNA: TGCAGCGTTGAGGCTAGGAAGTACGAGCAGTACTTC.